Below are 9 T cell receptor beta chains sequenced from a single sample in a study of memory CD4+ T cells and cytomegalovirus serostatus. Sequencing used immunoSEQ multiplex PCR; TCRdb keeps in-frame clones, though not all of them. The sample consists of 35,000 to 50,000 clones, around 78% of them appearing once. The sort gate was single viable CD3+CD4+CD8-CD45RO+ cells for memory CD4+ T cells. The sequenced material came from memory CD4+ T cells from blood. Receptor source: an adult in good health and CMV-seronegative.

The chain uses TRBV6-5 and TRBJ1-1; D remains ambiguous. The germline V and J ends were trimmed by 6 bases and 10 bases, with 12 bases remaining between them. The CDR3 consists of 11 residues. Germline V gives CDR1 MNHEY, CDR2 SVGAGI. CDR3 DNA: TGTGCCAGCAGGTACCTTATTGCAGCTTTCTTT. This gives the protein CASRYLIAAFF.

This clone came up a few times. The chain is built from TRBV18 and TRBJ2-3, with D unclear. The CDR3 is 14 amino acids. Germline assignment: CDR1 KGHSH and CDR2 LQKENI. Trimming left V 2 bases short and J 6 bases short, with 12 bases between. The CDR3 DNA follows: TGTGCCAGCTCACCAGGGCTAACCGCGGATACGCAGTATTTT. Its protein is CASSPGLTADTQYF. The full variable domain, its missing parts supplied by reference TRBV18 and TRBJ2-3, is NAGVMQNPRHLVRRRGQEARLRCSPMKGHSHVYWYRQLPEEGLKFMVYLQKENIIDESGMPKERFSAEFPKEGPSILRIQQVVRGDSAAYFCASSPGLTADTQYFGPGTRLTVL.

The gene calls are TRBV15 and TRBJ2-6; 12 bases align to TRBD1. Germline V CDR1 and CDR2: LNHNV, YYDKDF (reference sequence). The CDR3 extends over 20 amino acids. The V gene end was trimmed by 7 bases and the J gene end by 4 bases; junction bases not matched to a gene: 17. The CDR3 bases are TGTGCCACCACCTTCCTGGTGCCGGGACAGGGGGCGCGGGGGGCCAACGTCCTGACTTTC. It is translated as CATTFLVPGQGARGANVLTF.

This sequence joins TRBV7-6 and TRBJ2-4; D remains ambiguous. Germline CDR1 reads SGHVS; CDR2 reads FNYEAQ. This CDR3 spans 15 amino acids. Trimming took 1 base from V and 0 from J, leaving 7 bases between them. The CDR3 region has the DNA TGTGCCAGCAGCTTAGGGGGAATAGCCAAAAACATTCAGTACTTC. This sequence encodes CASSLGGIAKNIQYF. The entire variable domain, with the rest obtained from reference TRBV7-6 and TRBJ2-4, is as follows: GAGVSQSPRYKVTKRGQDVALRCDPISGHVSLYWYRQALGQGPEFLTYFNYEAQQDKSGLPNDRFSAERPEGSISTLTIQRTEQRDSAMYRCASSLGGIAKNIQYFGAGTRLSVL.

The chain employs TRBV18 and TRBJ2-7; D not resolved. V was cut by 0 bases and J by 2 bases, with 11 bases left in between. Looked up from germline, CDR1 is KGHSH and CDR2 is LQKENI. This CDR3 is 15 amino acids long. The CDR3 here is CASSPPVRTAYEQYF. The CDR3 DNA reads TGTGCCAGCTCACCACCGGTTAGGACCGCCTACGAGCAGTACTTC.

The chain joins TRBV19 to TRBJ1-5; TRBD1 matches 9 bases. With V trimmed by 7 bases and J by 7 bases, 8 bases remained unmatched. Looked up from germline, CDR1 is LNHDA and CDR2 is SQIVND (reference sequence). The CDR3 runs 14 residues. The CDR3 here is CASTTTGGNQPQHF. The DNA for the CDR3 is TGTGCCAGTACTACGACAGGGGGAAACCAGCCCCAGCATTTT. Full variable domain (outside the CDR3, taken from reference TRBV19 and TRBJ1-5): DGGITQSPKYLFRKEGQNVTLSCEQNLNHDAMYWYRQDPGQGLRLIYYSQIVNDFQKGDIAEGYSVSREKKESFPLTVTSAQKNPTAFYLCASTTTGGNQPQHFGDGTRLSIL.

The chain couples TRBV21-1 to TRBJ1-2; the D call of TRBD1 is as the table states it, not checked on the DNA. TRBV21-1 is an annotated pseudogene. The CDR3 totals 11 residues. In DNA, the CDR3 is TGTGCCAGCAGCGCAGACAGGGTCTACACCTTC. Its protein product is CASSADRVYTF.

The chain recombines TRBV18 with TRBJ2-3, with D perhaps given as TRBD1 or TRBD2 (5 bases each). Germline V gene data show CDR1 as KGHSH and CDR2 as LQKENI. Trimming left V 2 bases short and J 0 bases short, with 9 bases between. The CDR3 totals 15 residues. For the CDR3, the DNA is TGTGCCAGCTCACCATGGGGGTGGAGCACAGATACGCAGTATTTT. Translation gives CASSPWGWSTDTQYF.

The V gene is TRBV2, the J gene TRBJ2-7; the D is unclear. Germline-derived CDR1 and CDR2 are SNHLY and FYNNEI. The ends were cut back, 5 bases at V and 3 bases at J, with 5 bases in the middle. The length of the CDR3 is 11 residues. The CDR3 DNA reads as TGTGCCAGCAGTTCATACTACGAGCAGTACTTC. It encodes CASSSYYEQYF.